This T cell receptor (beta chain) was recovered during a study of T-cell memory formation after mild COVID-19 (dated by TCRdb to the early 2020s). A note on the overall study: TCR sequence clusters from the two donors were largely donor specific. Longitudinal TCRalpha and TCRbeta repertoire sequencing tracked T-cell clones expanding and contracting after mild COVID-19 in a couple of donors. The cohort was made up of two young adult volunteers, one female and one male, who were previously healthy. Here is what the overall study found, with its caveats: SARS-CoV-2 specificity was not confirmed for the second-wave clones peaking on day 37. Contracting CD4+ clones appeared mostly in the CM and EM memory subsets, whereas CD8+ clones were enriched in EMRA. From day 15 to 85, contracting clones showed balanced CD4/CD8 phenotypes, whereas a second wave of clones that expanded from day 15 to 37 leaned towards CD4+. Only a couple of mild cases were covered in the study, and larger cohorts including severe cases with pre-infection samples were considered necessary. Some responding clones were detected in pre-infection memory, suggesting pre-existing cross-reactive memory T cells joined the SARS-CoV-2 response.

At the junction V is shortened by 6 bases and J by 2 bases; bases outside the gene matches: 7. The CDR3 covers 16 residues, taking in both the cysteine and the phenylalanine. CDR3 DNA is the only sequence kept; it has 48 bases, read in frame from the first base. Taken from the germline V gene, the CDR1 and CDR2 loops are MDHEN and SYDVKM. Note on this clonotype: No cognate antigen has been identified for it. Per-nucleotide qualities are absent, and no much larger clonotype sits a single base away.

Ficoll-Paque density gradient centrifugation was the method used to isolate PBMCs. Sequenced using an Illumina NovaSeq 6000. TCRalpha and TCRbeta cDNA libraries were built by 5'RACE with constant-segment primers, adding sample barcodes and unique molecular identifiers. Trizol reagent was used to extract RNA from every sample. Amplification of the libraries took two PCR steps, and the second step added a second sample barcode plus Illumina TruSeq adapters. Libraries were sequenced on an Illumina NovaSeq with 2 x 150 bp paired-end reads. Per the authors' processing: The reads were demultiplexed and collapsed into UMI-guided consensus sequences using migec v1.2.7. With mixcr v2.1.11, UMI consensuses were aligned to TRA and TRB V and J templates and assembled into clonotypes. Clonotypes were classified as expanded or contracted when called significant by both edgeR and NoisET, with noise models trained on biological replicates. For edgeR calls, the thresholds were a false discovery rate-adjusted p below 0.01 and a log2 fold-change of 1. As an exploratory analysis of dynamics, PCA with hierarchical clustering was applied to max-normalized trajectories of the 1000 most abundant clonotypes. Separately sequenced CD4+ and CD8+ repertoires were used to assign the CD4 or CD8 phenotype of responding clones. In-frame beta chains were kept once TCRdb had trimmed the public reads at Q25 with fastp and called clones with MiXCR. Every distinct CDR3 protein forms one entry, paired with its most common genes and DNA. These V and J calls originate from TCRdb's pipeline instead of the authors' own analysis. Counted in this sample were 350,000 to 500,000 distinct CDR3 sequences; roughly 18% of them appeared once. The ten largest clones represent 20% to 25% of the sample.

Here the chain combines TRBV28 and TRBJ2-1, and 10 junction bases match TRBD2. This receptor was obtained from a man younger than 35 who had mild COVID-19 (a few samples of this study predate the infection). The sample titles of this study are shuffled in the database, so cell type and time point are left out; the donor was told from shared clones. The source material was PBMCs or a T cell subset sorted from them (not recorded which). The sequence in DNA is TGTGCCAGCAGGACCCTCCTAGCGGGAGCCTACAATGAGCAGTTCTTC. Its coded protein is CASRTLLAGAYNEQFF.